This T cell receptor beta chain was recorded in a study of sequential checkpoint blockade in melanoma. Germline V gives CDR1 LNHDA, CDR2 SQIVND (reference sequence). The CDR3 runs 17 residues. V shed 5 bases, J shed 1 base, and the junction held 12 bases outside the gene matches. Measured with immunoSEQ multiplex PCR; TCRdb has only the in-frame clones, and not every one. In the table there are about 13,000 clones, roughly four fifths of which are singletons. This sample's treatment: randomized to nivolumab then ipilimumab (arm A) or the reverse (arm B). The sequence derives from a human donor with melanoma. The rearrangement joins TRBV19 to TRBJ1-2, with 8 positions matching TRBD1. The material sequenced was CD8+ T cells sorted from blood (inferred from file names), taken from a patient given nivolumab and ipilimumab in sequence. In DNA form, the CDR3 reads TGTGCCAGTAGTTCCTCCTGGGACAGGACAATTAACTATGGCTACACCTTC. Translation: CASSSSWDRTINYGYTF.